Listed here are 16 T cell receptor beta chains from one sample, sequenced in a study of blood T cell repertoires in COVID-19. Assay used: immunoSEQ multiplex PCR; TCRdb lists only in-frame clones, some missing. The sample yields approximately 200,000 clones, 87% seen once. The sample comprised peripheral blood. These TCRs come from a man between 60 and 75 years old who had recovered from COVID-19.

This chain connects TRBV7-2 to TRBJ2-5, with D possibly TRBD2 on 6 matching bases. The CDR3 totals 14 residues. The V end lost 1 base, the J end lost 5 bases, and 11 bases lay between the germline ends. Germline V gene data show CDR1 as SGHTA and CDR2 as FQGNSA. The CDR3 spells CASSLVSSGETQYF. The CDR3 nucleotides read TGTGCCAGCAGCTTAGTATCGAGCGGGGAGACCCAGTACTTC.

The chain combines TRBV5-1 with TRBJ2-1; TRBD1 might be the D (6 bases). V was pared by 2 bases and J by 1 base, with 7 bases between. CDR1 is SGHRS and CDR2 is YFSETQ in the germline V gene. This CDR3 spans 14 amino acids. The CDR3 coding sequence is TGCGCCAGCAGCTTACAGGGATCCTACAATGAGCAGTTCTTC. Amino acid sequence: CASSLQGSYNEQFF.

J is TRBJ2-1 and V is TRBV27, with 10 bases lining up with TRBD2. The germline V gene has CDR1 MNHEY and CDR2 SMNVEV (reference sequence). With 4 bases clipped from V and 6 bases from J, the junction kept 9 bases outside the gene matches. The CDR3 is 16 residues long. CDR3 in DNA: TGTGCCAGCAGTTCTTCTAGCGGGAGCTTTATCAATGAGCAGTTCTTC. It encodes CASSSSSGSFINEQFF.

The count of this clone is one. V usage is TRBV19 and J usage is TRBJ2-1, with TRBD2 identical over 10 bases. The V and J ends lost 7 bases and 4 bases, in that order; junction bases with no gene match: 4. The germline V gene has CDR1 LNHDA and CDR2 SQIVND (reference sequence). This CDR3 has 14 residues. CDR3 coding DNA: TGTGCCAGTAAGACGACTAGCGGGTACAATGAGCAGTTCTTC. Translating it yields CASKTTSGYNEQFF.

This chain joins TRBV2 and TRBJ1-6; 8 bases fit TRBD1. This CDR3 is built from 13 residues. Germline V CDR1 and CDR2: SNHLY, FYNNEI. The V and J ends lost 6 bases and 10 bases, in that order; junction bases with no gene match: 5. This chain's CDR3 is CASRAGGQSPLHF. The CDR3 coding sequence is TGTGCCAGCAGGGCAGGGGGCCAATCACCCCTCCACTTT.

The chain has TRBV3-1 (or the pseudogene TRBV3-2) and TRBJ1-2, with TRBD1 identical over 7 bases. The CDR3 covers 17 residues. Germline V CDR1 and CDR2: LGHDT, YNNKEL (reference sequence). V lost 5 bases to trimming and J lost 4 bases; unmatched junction nucleotides: 16. As DNA, the CDR3 is TGTGCCAGCAGCGAAACTTTGACAGGGACGTTGATCTATGGCTACACCTTC. Its translation: CASSETLTGTLIYGYTF.

V usage is TRBV2 and J usage is TRBJ1-2, with 8 bases aligning to TRBD1. The CDR3 has 14 amino acids. The J segment lost 3 bases and the V segment lost 3 bases, leaving 3 bases of the junction unmatched. Germline V gene lookup returns CDR1 SNHLY and CDR2 FYNNEI. CDR3 sequence (DNA): TGTGCCAGCAGTGAGCGGACAGGGTACTATGGCTACACCTTC. It encodes CASSERTGYYGYTF.

V usage is TRBV15 and J usage is TRBJ1-6, with D possibly matching TRBD1 (5 bases). This CDR3 is built from 13 residues. Germline lookup yields CDR1 LNHNV and CDR2 YYDKDF (reference sequence). Between the trimmed V and J ends, which lost 6 bases and 7 bases, there was a span of 10 bases. The CDR3 bases are TGTGCCACCAGTCGGGGGGGAAATTCACCCCTCCACTTT. Its protein product is CATSRGGNSPLHF.

This chain links TRBV5-6 with TRBJ1-2; TRBD1 matches 7 bases. This CDR3 comprises 13 residues. Trimming at V came to 4 bases and at J to 8 bases, leaving 8 bases not matched to a gene. Per the germline V gene, CDR1 is SGHDT and CDR2 is YYEEEE. Written as DNA, the CDR3 is TGTGCCAGCAGCCGCGAACAGGGGAGCGGCTACACCTTC. The encoded protein is CASSREQGSGYTF.

The chain joins TRBV6-2 or TRBV6-3 to TRBJ2-7; 11 bases map to TRBD2. After removal of 6 bases from V and 0 bases from J, the junction contained 10 bases not matched to a gene. The CDR3 consists of 17 residues. Germline V gene sequence: CDR1 MNHEY, CDR2 SVGEGT. The CDR3 spells CASSSLAGEFNSYEQYF. CDR3 DNA sequence: TGTGCCAGCAGCTCACTAGCGGGAGAATTTAACTCCTACGAGCAGTACTTC.

In DNA, the CDR3 is TGTGCCAGCAGCCTCTCAGCCGGGGAGCTGTTTTTT. Translating gives CASSLSAGELFF. The chain uses TRBV7-9 and TRBJ2-2; D call uncertain. From germline, CDR1 is SEHNR and CDR2 FQNEAQ (reference sequence). The CDR3 runs to 12 residues. With 5 bases removed from V and 6 bases from J, the gap between germline ends came to 7 bases.

This clone was counted a single time. This chain uses TRBV10-3 with TRBJ1-5; no clear D. V lost 1 base and J 6 bases, leaving 7 bases between the germline ends. The CDR3 has 13 residues. Germline CDR1 ENHRY, CDR2 SYGVKD. CDR3 nucleotides: TGTGCCATCAGTGAGTTTTCGGGTCAGCCCCAGCATTTT. This encodes CAISEFSGQPQHF.

The rearrangement links TRBV28 to TRBJ1-2, with 7 bases fitting TRBD1. The ends lost 4 bases at V and 2 bases at J; junction bases unmatched: 13. Germline V gives CDR1 MDHEN, CDR2 SYDVKM. This CDR3 region has 17 residues. The CDR3 protein is CASSSPASGQLNYGYTF. In DNA, the CDR3 is TGTGCCAGCAGTTCCCCGGCATCGGGACAGCTGAACTATGGCTACACCTTC.

The chain couples TRBV7-8 to TRBJ2-7; weak D call: TRBD2 (6 bases). Germline V CDR1 and CDR2: SGHVS, FQNEAQ. CDR3 length: 16 amino acids. The V end was cut by 1 base, the J end by 0 bases, with 13 bases between. The CDR3 region has the DNA TGTGCCAGCAGCTTAGGACCCGGGACTCGCTCCTACGAGCAGTACTTC. Protein product: CASSLGPGTRSYEQYF.

The chain has TRBV7-9 and TRBJ2-1; the D is unclear. Germline CDR1 reads SEHNR; CDR2 reads FQNEAQ (reference sequence). V dropped 8 bases and J dropped 3 bases, with 14 bases sitting between them. CDR3 size: 14 residues. This CDR3 reads CASPRGDDYNEQFF. The CDR3 DNA is TGTGCCAGCCCCAGAGGAGATGACTACAATGAGCAGTTCTTC.

The chain uses TRBV6-2 or TRBV6-3 and TRBJ1-2, with D hard to call. Germline V gene data show CDR1 as MNHEY and CDR2 as SVGEGT. This CDR3 has 12 amino acids. Trimming removed 6 bases from V and 1 base from J, with 6 bases in between. CDR3 in DNA: TGTGCCAGCAGCGCGGGTAACTATGGCTACACCTTC. It specifies CASSAGNYGYTF.